There are many counts of the clone carrying this TCR beta chain. Its antigen remains unidentified. Via MiXCR, TCRdb re-called the reads, giving one row per CDR3 protein. This sample has 310,000 or so distinct CDR3 sequences, with about 25% found just once. The sample comes from a study of T cell repertoires in cytomegalovirus infection. The germline V gene has CDR1 SGHTA and CDR2 FQGNSA. This CDR3 spans 19 amino acids. V lost 6 bases, J lost 2 bases, and 13 bases stayed unmatched. Study conclusions and caveats: CMV-specific HLA-C-restricted TCR beta clonotypes dominated the ex vivo response.

This receptor was obtained from a human donor in good health (CMV status not recorded). Some clones in this sample may be carry-over from other donors' samples. This rearrangement joins TRBV7-2 to TRBJ2-6, with 10 bases matching TRBD2. Sequencing was performed on cultured PBMCs, taken from culture after CMV antigen stimulation. DNA of the CDR3: TGTGCCAGCAGTCGTCTAGCGGGAGTTCATCCTGCTGGGGCCAACGTCCTGACTTTC. Its protein is CASSRLAGVHPAGANVLTF.